The entry below describes one T cell receptor (beta chain). This sample was included in a study of T cell changes during pregnancy in multiple sclerosis. Assay: immunoSEQ multiplex PCR; the TCRdb copy retains only in-frame clones and omits some. The sample has around 97,000 clones, about 90% seen once. This CDR3 has 15 amino acids. Germline assignment: CDR1 SGHVS and CDR2 FNYEAQ. The V gene end was trimmed by 4 bases and the J gene end by 7 bases; junction bases not matched to a gene: 6. This sequence originates from a female donor with multiple sclerosis, enrolled in a pregnancy study. The rearrangement joins TRBV7-6 to TRBJ2-1, with 11 positions matching TRBD1. This specimen consisted of peripheral blood, obtained after pregnancy. CDR3 coding DNA: TGTGCCAGCAGCTCATATGGACAGGGGGCTAATGAGCAGTTCTTC. Its protein product is CASSSYGQGANEQFF.